This TCR beta chain came from a study of vaccination and CD4 T cells after COVID-19. Across the whole study: Post-COVID specimens were obtained a median 101 days after diagnosis (range 35 to 161). Typically, post-vaccine samples were obtained a median about 79 days after dose two, within a range of 14 to 241.

Treatment given: roughly 10-day PBMC culture with coronavirus spike peptide pools or control peptides (ViraFEST assay). In the case of this clonotype: What it binds is not known.

Germline loops: CDR1 DFQATT, CDR2 SNEGSKA (reference sequence). Trimming took 0 bases from V and 4 from J, leaving 19 bases between them. The CDR3 is 16 residues long. Findings and limits, study-wide: Rising from about 20 to 38, the median of SARS-CoV-2-reactive clonotypes did not change significantly.

The Oncomine TCR Beta short-read assay sequenced DNA from cultured CD4+ T cells. Genomic DNA was isolated from cultured CD4+ T cells. TCRdb ran MiXCR on the PCR reads and lists one entry per CDR3 protein. The table shows around 21,000 distinct CDR3 sequences, with roughly half occurring only once. V usage is TRBV20-1 and J usage is TRBJ2-7, with a tentative D call TRBD1 (5 bases). The receptor comes from a human donor who had recovered from COVID-19. Source material: CD4+ T cells from blood, cultured in vitro. The DNA of the CDR3 is TGCAGTGCTAGAGATGCATTTAGGGGCCGGTTATACGAGCAGTACTTC. Encoded protein: CSARDAFRGRLYEQYF.